The 13 T cell receptor beta chains below come from one sample, sequenced in a study of CD8 T cells in Susac syndrome (dated by TCRdb to the late 2010s). Libraries were constructed by the immunoSEQ multiplex PCR assay. RNA was extracted using the RNeasy kit, and roughly 0.5 to 1 microgram was reverse transcribed with random hexamers. TCRdb ran its own pipeline on the public reads, namely fastp trimming at Q25 and MiXCR clone calling, and kept in-frame beta chains. Each entry merges the rows of one CDR3 protein and shows their most common DNA and genes. Here the sample has under 200,000 distinct CDR3 sequences; 91% occur a single time. The ten largest make up 0.087% of the sample. Sequenced: CD4+ T cells from PBMCs. The receptors were sampled from a human donor with Susac syndrome.

The chain joins TRBV3-1 to TRBJ2-7; 10 nucleotides agree with TRBD2. CDR1 is LGHDT, CDR2 YNNKEL, per germline (reference sequence). This CDR3 has 19 amino acids. Unmatched junction bases numbered 15, after V lost 0 bases and J lost 4 bases. This CDR3 reads CASSQEPSGSWTGGYEQYF. CDR3 in DNA: TGTGCCAGCAGCCAAGAGCCTAGCGGGAGTTGGACCGGGGGATACGAGCAGTACTTC.

The gene calls are TRBV5-8 and TRBJ2-1; D unclear. There are 10 residues in the CDR3. The V end lost 8 bases, the J end lost 1 base, and 1 base lay between the germline ends. CDR1 and CDR2 from the germline V gene are SGHTS and YDEGEE. The CDR3 region is CASSYNEQFF. As DNA, the CDR3 is TGTGCCAGTTCCTACAATGAGCAGTTCTTC. Based on the CDR3 plus reference TRBV5-8 and TRBJ2-1, the full variable domain is EAGVTQSPTHLIKTRGQQATLRCSPISGHTSVYWYQQALGLGLQFLLWYDEGEERNRGNFPPRFSGRQFPNYSSELNVNALELEDSALYLCASSYNEQFFGPGTRLTVL.

This chain joins TRBV20-1 and TRBJ1-1, with D hard to call. Per the germline V gene, CDR1 is DFQATT and CDR2 is SNEGSKA (reference sequence). The CDR3 extends over 13 amino acids. With 4 bases removed from V and 0 bases from J, the gap between germline ends came to 9 bases. The CDR3 loop reads CSATGIMNTEAFF. As DNA, the CDR3 is TGCAGTGCTACCGGGATAATGAACACTGAAGCTTTCTTT.

The V call is TRBV29-1, the J call TRBJ2-1; D tentatively fits TRBD1 or TRBD2 (5 bases each). The CDR3 is 16 amino acids. The V gene lost 1 base and the J gene lost 0 bases, with 13 bases spanning the gap. Germline CDR1 and CDR2: SQVTM and ANQGSEA. The CDR3 coding sequence is TGCAGCGTTGAAGTATGGGGGTCAGGCTCCTACAATGAGCAGTTCTTC. Translation gives CSVEVWGSGSYNEQFF.

The chain employs TRBV10-3 and TRBJ2-7, with 8 bases fitting TRBD2. CDR1 and CDR2 (germline): ENHRY, SYGVKD. The V segment lost 11 bases and the J segment 6 bases; nucleotides outside the gene matches: 15. CDR3 length: 14 residues. CDR3 residues: CASLGSREGAEQYF. For the CDR3, the DNA is TGTGCCTCCCTAGGGTCTCGGGAGGGCGCCGAGCAGTACTTC.

Remarks on this clonotype: At one of its ends the junction is not consistent with the germline gene, which may arise from a read error. CDR3 DNA: TGTGCCAGCAGTTTAAGGGGACAGCAATCTGGAGTAGTCGACAATGAGCAGTTCTTC. This encodes CASSLRGQQSGVVDNEQFF. The rearrangement links TRBV7-3 to TRBJ2-1; 7 bases agree with TRBD1. Germline V gives CDR1 SGHTA, CDR2 FQGTGA. There are 19 residues in the CDR3.

The V call is TRBV19, the J call TRBJ2-1; 9 bases agree with TRBD2. CDR3 length: 15 amino acids. Unmatched junction bases numbered 16, after V lost 10 bases and J lost 9 bases. CDR1 is LNHDA, CDR2 SQIVND, per germline (reference sequence). The CDR3 DNA reads TGTGCCACCAACACCCAGCGGGAGGCGGTAGGTGAGCAGTTCTTC. It translates to CATNTQREAVGEQFF.

V usage is TRBV5-1 and J usage is TRBJ2-7, with TRBD2 matching 7 bases. CDR3 length: 15 amino acids. CDR1 is SGHRS and CDR2 is YFSETQ in the germline V gene. V lost 0 bases to trimming and J lost 2 bases; unmatched junction nucleotides: 5. The CDR3 sequence is CASSLDTGGPYEQYF. The CDR3 bases are TGCGCCAGCAGCTTGGATACGGGGGGACCCTACGAGCAGTACTTC. Drawing the rest from reference TRBV5-1 and TRBJ2-7, the complete variable domain is KAGVTQTPRYLIKTRGQQVTLSCSPISGHRSVSWYQQTPGQGLQFLFEYFSETQRNKGNFPGRFSGRQFSNSRSEMNVSTLELGDSALYLCASSLDTGGPYEQYFGPGTRLTVT.

On this clonotype itself: Without the conserved terminal phenylalanine or tryptophan, this CDR3 likely stems from a read error. This rearrangement joins TRBV20-1 to TRBJ1-3; perhaps TRBD1 as D (5 bases). Trimming pared 6 bases from V and 4 bases from J, leaving 13 bases between. CDR3 length equals 13 residues. CDR1 is DFQATT, CDR2 SNEGSKA, per germline (reference sequence). CDR3 nucleotide sequence: TGCAGTGCCCAGTTCGACAGCGGAAACACCATATATTCT. This gives the protein CSAQFDSGNTIYS.

The V call is TRBV7-2, the J call TRBJ2-7; the match to TRBD1 covers 7 bases. This CDR3 is 15 amino acids long. The junction had 10 bases not matched to a gene; V was cut back by 5 bases and J by 3 bases. Germline V CDR1 and CDR2: SGHTA, FQGNSA. CDR3 sequence: CASSAASTGNYEQYF. For the CDR3, the DNA is TGTGCCAGCAGCGCGGCTTCGACAGGGAACTACGAGCAGTACTTC.

This clonotype has only a few counts. V usage is TRBV4-2 and J usage is TRBJ2-4; 9 positions match TRBD2. This CDR3 has 17 residues. The germline V gene encodes CDR1 LGHNA and CDR2 YNFKEQ. V lost 4 bases to trimming and J lost 8 bases; unmatched junction nucleotides: 15. Here the CDR3 reads CASSPISPGLASDIQYF. In nucleotides, the CDR3 is TGTGCCAGCAGCCCTATCTCTCCCGGACTAGCGTCAGACATTCAGTACTTC.

This clonotype has just one count. The chain has TRBV19 and TRBJ2-7; no clear D. Per the germline V gene, CDR1 is LNHDA and CDR2 is SQIVND (reference sequence). This CDR3 region has 15 residues. V shed 6 bases and J shed 3 bases, with 18 bases lying between them. The CDR3 here is CASSLALADGYEQYF. The DNA of the CDR3 is TGTGCCAGTAGCCTCGCCTTGGCAGACGGCTACGAGCAGTACTTC.

This clonotype was seen a few times. V usage is TRBV20-1 and J usage is TRBJ1-5, with D perhaps TRBD1 (6 bases). Per the germline V gene, CDR1 is DFQATT and CDR2 is SNEGSKA (reference sequence). Between the trimmed V and J ends, which lost 5 bases and 6 bases, there was a span of 14 bases. The CDR3 sequence is 13 residues long. CDR3 in amino acids: CSAPAGAGQPQHF. The CDR3 DNA follows: TGCAGTGCTCCGGCAGGGGCAGGTCAGCCCCAGCATTTT.